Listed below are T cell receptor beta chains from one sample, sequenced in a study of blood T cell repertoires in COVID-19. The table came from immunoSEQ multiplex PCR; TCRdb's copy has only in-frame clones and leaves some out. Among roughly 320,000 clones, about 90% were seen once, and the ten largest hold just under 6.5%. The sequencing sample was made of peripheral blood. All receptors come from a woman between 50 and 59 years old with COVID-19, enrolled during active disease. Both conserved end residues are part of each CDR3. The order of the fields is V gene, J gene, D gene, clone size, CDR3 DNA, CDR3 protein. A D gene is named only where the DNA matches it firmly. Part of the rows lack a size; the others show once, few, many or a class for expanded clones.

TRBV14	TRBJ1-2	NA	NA	TGTGCCAGCAGCCAAGGACCCCGGGGGAACTATGGCTACACCTTC	CASSQGPRGNYGYTF
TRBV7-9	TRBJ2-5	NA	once	TGTGCCAGCGGTCTCCACGGCGGAAGGGAGACCCAGTACTTC	CASGLHGGRETQYF
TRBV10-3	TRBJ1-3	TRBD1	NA	TGTGCCATCAGACCCGACAGGGCTGGAAACACCATATATTTT	CAIRPDRAGNTIYF
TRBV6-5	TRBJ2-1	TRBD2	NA	TGTGCCAGCAGTTCCCTAGCGGGAGTTTTCGATGAGCAGTTCTTC	CASSSLAGVFDEQFF
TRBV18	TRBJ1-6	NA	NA	TGTGCCAGCTCACCACCCGTTAGGACAGCCAATTCACCCCTCCACTTT	CASSPPVRTANSPLHF
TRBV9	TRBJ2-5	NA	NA	TGTGCCAGCAGCGTAGCTTTTGAGCGGGCACAAGAGACCCAGTACTTC	CASSVAFERAQETQYF
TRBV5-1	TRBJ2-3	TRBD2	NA	TGCGCCAGCAGCTTGATTAGCGGGAGGGCGGATACGCAGTATTTT	CASSLISGRADTQYF
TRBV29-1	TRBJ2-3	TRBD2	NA	TGCAGCGTTGACAGTAGGACTAGCGGAAGCACAGATACGCAGTATTTT	CSVDSRTSGSTDTQYF
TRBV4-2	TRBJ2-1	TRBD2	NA	TGTGCCAGCAGAGTTAATCGACTAGCGGGAATGAGTGAGCAGTTCTTC	CASRVNRLAGMSEQFF
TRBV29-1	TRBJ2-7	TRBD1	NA	TGCAGCGTTGCCAGAGACAGGGATCGGGGTGGCCAGTACTTC	CSVARDRDRGGQYF
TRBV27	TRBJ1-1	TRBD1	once	TGTGCCAGCAGTCTACCGGGACAGGGCGCTGAAGCTTTCTTT	CASSLPGQGAEAFF
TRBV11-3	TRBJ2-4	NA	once	TGTGCCAGCAGCTTACATGAAAACATTCAGTACTTC	CASSLHENIQYF
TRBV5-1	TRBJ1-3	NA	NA	TGCGCCAGCAGTCCCGTACAGGGTATAGTCAACACCATATATTTT	CASSPVQGIVNTIYF
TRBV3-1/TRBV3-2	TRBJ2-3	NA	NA	TGTGCCAGCAGCCAAGCTAGCCTCCAATCCACAGATACGCAGTATTTT	CASSQASLQSTDTQYF
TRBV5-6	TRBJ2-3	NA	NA	TGTGCCAGCAGCCGGATGGTTGGAGACACAGATACGCAGTATTTT	CASSRMVGDTDTQYF
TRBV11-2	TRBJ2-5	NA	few	TGTGCCAGCAGCTTAGATACGGGAGCCCAAGAGACCCAGTACTTC	CASSLDTGAQETQYF
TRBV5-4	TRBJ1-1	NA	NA	TGTGCCAGCAGCTTCTGGCAGTTAAACACTGAAGCTTTCTTT	CASSFWQLNTEAFF
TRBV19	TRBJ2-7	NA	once	TGTGCCAGTAGTATAGGCCGGGCCCAACGGGACTACGAGCAGTACTTC	CASSIGRAQRDYEQYF
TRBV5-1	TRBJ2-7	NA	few	TGCGCCAGCAGCCAACAGGCAAGCTCCAACGAGCAGTACTTC	CASSQQASSNEQYF
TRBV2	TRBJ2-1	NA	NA	TGTGCCAGCAGTGGGCACCCGATGCGGAGCTCCTACAATGAGCAGTTCTTC	CASSGHPMRSSYNEQFF
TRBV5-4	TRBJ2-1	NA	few	TGTGCCAGCAGGGGGGGGACAGGATCTCCAGATGAGCAGTTCTTC	CASRGGTGSPDEQFF
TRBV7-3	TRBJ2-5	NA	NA	TGTGCCAGCAGCCCAGACCCTGCAGGGAATAGGTTGAACTTC	CASSPDPAGNRLNF
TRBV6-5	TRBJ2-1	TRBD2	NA	TGTGCCAGCAGTTACTCGGGCGGGGGGACCTACAATGAGCAGTTCTTC	CASSYSGGGTYNEQFF
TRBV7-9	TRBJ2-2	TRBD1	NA	TGTGCCAGCAGCTTACTGATGGGACAGGGGGCGACCGGGGAGCTGTTTTTT	CASSLLMGQGATGELFF
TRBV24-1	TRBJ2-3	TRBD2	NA	TGTGCCACCAGTGATCCAGGGCGGGAGGGCACAGATACGCAGTATTTT	CATSDPGREGTDTQYF